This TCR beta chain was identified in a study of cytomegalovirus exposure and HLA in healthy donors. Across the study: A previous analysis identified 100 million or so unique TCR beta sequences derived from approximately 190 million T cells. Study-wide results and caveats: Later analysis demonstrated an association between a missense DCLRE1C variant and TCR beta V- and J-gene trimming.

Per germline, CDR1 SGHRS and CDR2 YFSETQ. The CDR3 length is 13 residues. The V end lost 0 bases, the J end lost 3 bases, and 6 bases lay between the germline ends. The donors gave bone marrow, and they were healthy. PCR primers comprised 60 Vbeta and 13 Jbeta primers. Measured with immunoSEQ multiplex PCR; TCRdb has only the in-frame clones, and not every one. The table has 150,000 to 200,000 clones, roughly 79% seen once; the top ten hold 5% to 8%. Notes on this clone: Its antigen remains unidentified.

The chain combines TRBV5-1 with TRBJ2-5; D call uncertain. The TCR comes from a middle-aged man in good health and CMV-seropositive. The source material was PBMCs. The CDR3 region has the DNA TGCGCCAGCAGCTTGGTTGGCAAAGAGACCCAGTACTTC. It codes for CASSLVGKETQYF.